This T cell receptor (beta chain) stems from a study of T cell repertoires in cytomegalovirus infection. MiXCR, applied by TCRdb to the reads, yields one record per CDR3 protein. The sample gives 500,000 to 600,000 distinct CDR3 sequences, more than 15% of which show up once; 24% is in the top ten. The CDR3 is 12 amino acids. The V end was cut by 1 base, the J end by 6 bases, with 5 bases between. The germline V gene has CDR1 SGHDN and CDR2 FVKESK. This clonotype was recorded at least ten times. Antigen: not known. General study results and limits: It was HLA-C-restricted CMV-specific TCR beta clonotypes that dominated the response ex vivo.

The sample was CD8+ T cells from PBMCs. This receptor was obtained from a human donor in good health (CMV status not recorded). Some clones in this sample may be carry-over from other donors' samples. This sequence joins TRBV14 and TRBJ2-3, with D hard to call. CDR3 in amino acids: CASSQVGDTQYF. As DNA, the CDR3 is TGTGCCAGCAGCCAAGTTGGTGATACGCAGTATTTT.